This T cell receptor beta chain was captured in a study of shared T cell receptors in the human thymus. The V segment lost 2 bases and the J segment 4 bases; nucleotides outside the gene matches: 19. This CDR3 region has 19 residues. Germline V gene sequence: CDR1 SGHRS, CDR2 YFSETQ. The repertoire was sequenced with immunoSEQ multiplex PCR; TCRdb's copy has only in-frame clones and lacks some. The sample carries under 450,000 clones, 95% recorded once. This chain connects TRBV5-1 to TRBJ2-7, with 9 bases that match TRBD1. The source material was thymocytes. This TCR was sampled from a human donor. The CDR3 sequence is CASSLYPARGGQGPYEQYF. Here the CDR3 DNA reads TGCGCCAGCAGCTTATACCCCGCGAGGGGGGGACAGGGCCCTTACGAGCAGTACTTC.